This passage covers 21 T cell receptor beta chains from one sample sequenced in a study of blood T cell repertoires in COVID-19. This table comes from immunoSEQ multiplex PCR, and its TCRdb copy is limited to in-frame clones, with some not included. Of about 71,000 clones listed, about 80% are singletons. The sequencing input was peripheral blood. Source of these receptors: a woman of 80 years or more with acute or convalescent COVID-19.

The V gene is TRBV9, the J gene TRBJ1-1, with D possibly TRBD1 on 5 matching bases. V was pared by 2 bases and J by 4 bases, with 12 bases between. Per germline, CDR1 SGDLS and CDR2 YYNGEE. The CDR3 totals 14 residues. The CDR3 coding sequence is TGTGCCAGCAGCGTCGGGGGGGTAGGCACTGAAGCTTTCTTT. It specifies CASSVGGVGTEAFF.

The V and J genes are TRBV9 and TRBJ2-3; TRBD2 agrees at 7 bases. The germline gives CDR1 SGDLS, CDR2 YYNGEE. CDR3 length: 14 residues. V gave up 7 bases and J gave up 6 bases; unmatched junction bases: 11. CDR3 sequence (DNA): TGTGCCAGCTCCCGGGCTAGCGGAATTGATACGCAGTATTTT. Protein: CASSRASGIDTQYF.

The chain employs TRBV24-1 and TRBJ2-1; 8 nucleotides align to TRBD1. CDR1 KGHDR and CDR2 SFDVKD come from the germline V gene. The V and J ends lost 4 bases and 2 bases, in that order; junction bases with no gene match: 6. This CDR3 has 16 amino acids. Written as DNA, the CDR3 is TGTGCCACCAGTGACCTGACAGGGGCCCCCTACAATGAGCAGTTCTTC. Translation: CATSDLTGAPYNEQFF.

V gene TRBV7-6 combines with J gene TRBJ2-7; possibly TRBD2 for D (6 bases). This CDR3 has 15 residues. Trimming pared 1 base from V and 0 bases from J, leaving 10 bases between. Germline V gene sequence: CDR1 SGHVS, CDR2 FNYEAQ. CDR3 coding DNA: TGTGCCAGCAGCTTAGGTCCCGGGAGCTCCTACGAGCAGTACTTC. It translates to CASSLGPGSSYEQYF.

The chain has TRBV6-2 or TRBV6-3 and TRBJ2-2, with a weak D call TRBD1 (6 bases). This CDR3 has 15 amino acids. The V gene lost 2 bases and the J gene lost 3 bases, with 10 bases spanning the gap. Germline V gives CDR1 MNHEY, CDR2 SVGEGT. CDR3 region: CASSYTGFDTGELFF. Here the CDR3 DNA reads TGTGCCAGCAGTTACACAGGGTTCGACACCGGGGAGCTGTTTTTT.

V gene TRBV2 combines with J gene TRBJ1-6, with no clear D. This CDR3 comprises 15 residues. Germline V lookup: CDR1 SNHLY, CDR2 FYNNEI. Trimming removed 3 bases at V and 7 bases at J, with 13 bases between. CDR3 sequence reads: CASSDVGGSNSPLHF. For the CDR3, the DNA is TGTGCCAGCAGTGATGTGGGAGGATCAAATTCACCCCTCCACTTT.

The chain joins TRBV28 to TRBJ2-3; 10 bases are shared with TRBD1. CDR3 size: 15 residues. Per the germline V gene, CDR1 is MDHEN and CDR2 is SYDVKM. J gave up 3 bases and V 4 bases, and 4 bases lay outside the gene matches. CDR3 bases: TGTGCCAGCAGTTCGGGACAGGGGATGACAGATACGCAGTATTTT. Protein sequence: CASSSGQGMTDTQYF.

This clone was seen just once. This chain uses TRBV18 with TRBJ2-4; D remains ambiguous. The CDR3 runs to 15 residues. Trimming shortened V by 3 bases and J by 3 bases, and 12 bases separated the two germline ends. The V gene's germline CDR1 is KGHSH and CDR2 LQKENI. CDR3 in DNA: TGTGCCAGCTCACCTGAAACGGTATACAAAAACATTCAGTACTTC. As protein: CASSPETVYKNIQYF. The variable domain in full, completed from reference TRBV18 and TRBJ2-4, reads NAGVMQNPRHLVRRRGQEARLRCSPMKGHSHVYWYRQLPEEGLKFMVYLQKENIIDESGMPKERFSAEFPKEGPSILRIQQVVRGDSAAYFCASSPETVYKNIQYFGAGTRLSVL.

This clone was seen a few times. The chain links TRBV5-1 to TRBJ2-3; maybe TRBD1 (6 bases). From germline, CDR1 is SGHRS and CDR2 YFSETQ. The CDR3 loop spans 15 amino acids. With 1 base removed from V and 0 bases from J, the gap between germline ends came to 9 bases. The CDR3 here is CASSLRQGSTDTQYF. In DNA, the CDR3 is TGCGCCAGCAGCTTGAGGCAGGGGAGCACAGATACGCAGTATTTT. The whole variable domain, remainder taken from reference TRBV5-1 and TRBJ2-3, is KAGVTQTPRYLIKTRGQQVTLSCSPISGHRSVSWYQQTPGQGLQFLFEYFSETQRNKGNFPGRFSGRQFSNSRSEMNVSTLELGDSALYLCASSLRQGSTDTQYFGPGTRLTVL.

J is TRBJ2-2 and V is TRBV7-8, with TRBD1 matching over 7 bases. The CDR3 covers 13 residues. The germline V gene has CDR1 SGHVS and CDR2 FQNEAQ. J lost 10 bases, V lost 2 bases, and 4 bases had no gene match. For the CDR3, the DNA is TGTGCCAGCAGCTTACGACAGGGTTCGGAGCTGTTTTTT. Translated, it gives CASSLRQGSELFF.

The rearrangement joins TRBV4-3 to TRBJ2-7; TRBD2 matches at 10 bases. From germline, CDR1 is LGHNA and CDR2 YSLEER. V dropped 4 bases and J dropped 1; count of bases not matched to a gene: 4. The CDR3 totals 15 residues. CDR3 region: CASSPGLAESYEQYF. CDR3 DNA sequence: TGCGCCAGCAGCCCCGGACTAGCGGAGTCCTACGAGCAGTACTTC.

The CDR3 spells CASNAQGRGYGYTF. The CDR3 region has the DNA TGTGCCAGCAACGCTCAGGGGAGGGGCTATGGCTACACCTTC. The rearrangement joins TRBV27 to TRBJ1-2, with TRBD1 as a possible D gene (6 bases). This CDR3 region has 14 residues. CDR1 MNHEY and CDR2 SMNVEV come from the germline V gene (reference sequence). Trimming cost V 7 bases and J 4 bases, with 16 bases left between them.

This clone is classed as medium-sized (0.01 to 0.1%). The chain couples TRBV30 to TRBJ1-2; 9 nucleotides agree with TRBD1. The ends lost 2 bases at V and 8 bases at J; junction bases unmatched: 6. Per the germline V gene, CDR1 is GTSNPN and CDR2 is SVGIG (reference sequence). This CDR3 is built from 13 residues. CDR3 amino acids: CAWSLGTGPGYTF. In DNA, the CDR3 is TGTGCCTGGAGTCTGGGGACAGGGCCCGGCTACACCTTC.

This rearrangement joins TRBV11-1 to TRBJ2-3, with D unclear. Germline loops: CDR1 SGHAT, CDR2 FQDESV (reference sequence). There are 11 residues in the CDR3. V shed 8 bases and J shed 14 bases, with 17 bases lying between them. CDR3 residues: CASRTGRRWYF. The CDR3 region has the DNA TGTGCCAGCCGCACGGGTCGCCGGTGGTATTTT.

This clone has a single count. The V call is TRBV7-8, the J call TRBJ2-7; D may be TRBD1 (6 bases). Germline CDR1 reads SGHVS; CDR2 reads FQNEAQ. CDR3 length equals 13 residues. Trimming removed 0 bases at V and 4 bases at J, with 7 bases between. The CDR3 nucleotides are TGTGCCAGCAGCTTAGCGGACAGATACGAGCAGTACTTC. It yields the protein CASSLADRYEQYF.

The chain carries TRBV7-8 and TRBJ1-4; a weak D match, TRBD1 (5 bases). Trimming shortened V by 3 bases and J by 8 bases, and 16 bases separated the two germline ends. The CDR3 sequence is 15 residues long. Germline CDR1 is SGHVS and CDR2 is FQNEAQ. The CDR3 bases are TGTGCCAGCAGCTTCGGACGAGGGAGGGACGAAAAACTGTTTTTT. Its translation is CASSFGRGRDEKLFF.

This chain connects TRBV28 to TRBJ1-2, with 9 nucleotides matching TRBD1. From germline, CDR1 is MDHEN and CDR2 SYDVKM. The CDR3 length is 12 residues. The trim removed 11 bases at V and 7 bases at J, leaving 8 bases unmatched. The CDR3 spells CAGRTGATGYTF. The CDR3 nucleotides are TGTGCCGGCCGGACAGGGGCTACTGGCTACACCTTC.

V and J are TRBV29-1 and TRBJ2-5; 8 bases line up with TRBD1. This CDR3 region has 14 residues. Germline CDR1 SQVTM, CDR2 ANQGSEA. Losses at the gene ends were 1 base for V and 5 bases for J; bases not matched to a gene: 6. The CDR3 bases are TGCAGCGTTGAAGTTCTACAGGGGGTCGAGACCCAGTACTTC. Amino acid sequence: CSVEVLQGVETQYF.

This clone has ten or more counts. The genes are TRBV5-4 and TRBJ2-5; D possibly corresponds to TRBD2 (7 bases). This CDR3 spans 16 amino acids. The ends were cut back, 0 bases at V and 5 bases at J, with 17 bases in the middle. Germline CDR1 and CDR2: SGHNT and YYREEE (reference sequence). The CDR3 loop reads CASSLVLTGGSETQYF. CDR3 sequence (DNA): TGTGCCAGCAGCTTGGTGCTTACGGGGGGCTCGGAGACCCAGTACTTC.

The DNA of the CDR3 is TGTGCCAGCAAAGGGACAGGGGCGTCCACTGAAGCTTTCTTT. Protein: CASKGTGASTEAFF. The chain links TRBV2 to TRBJ1-1; the match to TRBD1 covers 10 bases. CDR3 length: 14 residues. The trim removed 7 bases at V and 4 bases at J, leaving 6 bases unmatched. Germline CDR1 SNHLY, CDR2 FYNNEI.

The chain employs TRBV19 and TRBJ1-1, with a weak D call TRBD1 (5 bases). Germline assignment: CDR1 LNHDA and CDR2 SQIVND (reference sequence). The CDR3 is 18 residues long. Trimming stripped 0 bases from V and 0 bases from J, with 17 bases between. CDR3 amino acids: CASSIDVRGSPMNTEAFF. CDR3 nucleotide sequence: TGTGCCAGTAGTATAGATGTGCGGGGGTCCCCCATGAACACTGAAGCTTTCTTT.